This record concerns one T cell receptor beta chain sequence. This sample was taken from a study of T cell clones after liver transplantation. Sequenced by immunoSEQ multiplex PCR; TCRdb stores in-frame clones only, minus some. The sample lists roughly 100,000 clones; around 84% were seen once. Germline V gives CDR1 SGHAT, CDR2 FQDESV (reference sequence). Trimming took 2 bases from V and 5 from J, leaving 12 bases between them. This CDR3 has 14 amino acids. This TCR came from a human patient who received a liver transplant. Some T cells may arise from the graft donor. Material: CD4+ T cells from blood, obtained around 44 months after liver transplant. The chain is built from TRBV11-1 and TRBJ2-5; TRBD1 might be the D (6 bases). In nucleotides, the CDR3 is TGTGCCAGCAGCTTACAAGGGGGTTCGGAGACCCAGTACTTC. Translation: CASSLQGGSETQYF.